This TCR beta chain was obtained from a study of blood T cell repertoires in COVID-19. This table comes from immunoSEQ multiplex PCR, and its TCRdb copy is limited to in-frame clones, with some not included. The sample holds 380,000 or so clones, 70% to 90% seen once. Trimming took off 1 base at V and 3 bases at J, with 14 bases between the two ends. The CDR3 sequence is 16 residues long. Germline V gene lookup returns CDR1 SGHRS and CDR2 YFSETQ. The genes are TRBV5-1 and TRBJ1-3; the D is unclear. This TCR derives from a woman in her 40s with acute COVID-19. Source material: PBMCs or T cells enriched from blood (not recorded which). Here the CDR3 reads CASSLIPTRFGNTIYF. As DNA, the CDR3 is TGCGCCAGCAGCTTGATTCCAACACGATTTGGAAACACCATATATTTT.